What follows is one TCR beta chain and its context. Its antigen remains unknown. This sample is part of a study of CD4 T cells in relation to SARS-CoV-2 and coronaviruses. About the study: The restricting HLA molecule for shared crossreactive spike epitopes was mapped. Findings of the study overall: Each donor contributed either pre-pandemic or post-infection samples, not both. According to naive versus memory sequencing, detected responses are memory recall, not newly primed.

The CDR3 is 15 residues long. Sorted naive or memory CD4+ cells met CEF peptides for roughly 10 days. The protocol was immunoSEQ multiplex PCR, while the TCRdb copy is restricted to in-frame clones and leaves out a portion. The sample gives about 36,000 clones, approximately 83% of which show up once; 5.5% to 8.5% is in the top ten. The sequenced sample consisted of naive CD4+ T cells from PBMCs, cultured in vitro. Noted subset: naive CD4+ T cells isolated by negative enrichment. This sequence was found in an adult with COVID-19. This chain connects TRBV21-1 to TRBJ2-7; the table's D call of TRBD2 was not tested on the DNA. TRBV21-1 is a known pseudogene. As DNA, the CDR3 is TGTGCCAGCCCCGGGACTAGCGGGAGGGGAGGGGAGCAGTACTTC. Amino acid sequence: CASPGTSGRGGEQYF.